These T cell receptor beta chains were read from a single sample in a study of T cell repertoires in ileal Crohn's disease. Some clones are missing from TCRdb's copy, which holds only in-frame ones; the method was immunoSEQ multiplex PCR. The sample records approximately 4,100 clones, about four fifths being singletons. The specimen sequenced was ileal tissue. These receptors were obtained from an adult with Crohn's disease. The CDR3 runs from the conserved cysteine through the conserved F or W. Fields, in order: D gene, J gene, V gene, clone size, CDR3 protein, CDR3 DNA. D genes are given only for firm matches. The size field is filled for only some rows; it gives once, few, many or a size class.

. TRBJ2-2 TRBV6-1 . CASSLGGPNTGELFF TGTGCCAGCAGTCTCGGGGGGCCCAACACCGGGGAGCTGTTTTTT
TRBD1 TRBJ1-5 TRBV2 . CASDGQGNNQPQHF TGTGCCAGCGACGGACAGGGCAACAATCAGCCCCAGCATTTT
. TRBJ1-5 TRBV28 . CASSLGVGQSNQPQHF TGTGCCAGCAGTTTGGGTGTGGGGCAAAGCAATCAGCCCCAGCATTTT
. TRBJ2-5 TRBV7-9 . CASSPRPWGPKAETQYF TGTGCCAGCAGCCCGCGACCTTGGGGGCCAAAAGCGGAGACCCAGTACTTC
. TRBJ1-2 TRBV7-9 . CASSPDSYGYTF TGTGCCAGCAGCCCCGACAGCTATGGCTACACCTTC
. TRBJ1-1 TRBV6-1 . CASSDPRGGGLNTEAFF TGTGCCAGCAGTGATCCGAGGGGAGGGGGACTGAACACTGAAGCTTTCTTT
TRBD1 TRBJ2-1 TRBV10-3 . CAISEEGQGARDEQFF TGTGCCATCAGTGAAGAGGGACAGGGGGCGAGAGATGAGCAGTTCTTC
. TRBJ1-1 TRBV19 few CASSNSAGNTEAFF TGTGCCAGTAGTAATTCGGCGGGGAACACTGAAGCTTTCTTT
. TRBJ1-6 TRBV11-2 . CASSLDFSYNSPLHF TGTGCCAGCAGCTTAGATTTCAGCTATAATTCACCCCTCCACTTT
. TRBJ1-1 TRBV6-1 . CASSDDSLNTEAFF TGTGCCAGCAGTGATGACTCCTTGAACACTGAAGCTTTCTTT
. TRBJ1-1 TRBV5-1 . CASSLRQGRPEAFF TGCGCCAGCAGCTTGCGGCAGGGTAGACCTGAAGCTTTCTTT
. TRBJ1-1 TRBV30 . CAWMANPNTEAFF TGTGCCTGGATGGCCAACCCGAACACTGAAGCTTTCTTT
. TRBJ1-1 TRBV29-1 . CSVVRVLDSEAFF TGCAGCGTCGTCCGGGTGTTGGATTCTGAAGCTTTCTTT
TRBD1 TRBJ2-1 TRBV29-1 few CSVRGQVDEQFF TGCAGCGTGAGGGGACAGGTTGATGAGCAGTTCTTC
. TRBJ1-1 TRBV7-9 . CASSSPPGTMNTEAFF TGTGCCAGCAGCTCGCCCCCCGGGACTATGAACACTGAAGCTTTCTTT
. TRBJ2-1 TRBV5-1 . CASSSGYGGSSYNEQFF TGCGCCAGCAGCTCGGGGTACGGGGGTAGCTCCTACAATGAGCAGTTCTTC
. TRBJ2-7 TRBV2 . CAISPGPRGYEQYF TGTGCCATTTCCCCGGGACCCAGGGGCTACGAGCAGTACTTC
. TRBJ1-5 TRBV11-3 . CASQIGASNQPQHF TGTGCCAGCCAGATTGGGGCGAGCAATCAGCCCCAGCATTTT
TRBD1 TRBJ1-2 TRBV4-1 . CASSPDRVDLLDGYTF TGCGCCAGCAGCCCGGACAGGGTCGACCTCCTAGATGGCTACACCTTC
. TRBJ1-6 TRBV6-4 once CASSRTADSPLHF TGTGCCAGCAGTCGGACAGCCGATTCACCCCTCCACTTT
TRBD2 TRBJ2-3 TRBV19 . CASSSLAGVDTQYF TGTGCCAGTAGTTCTCTAGCGGGGGTGGATACGCAGTATTTT
. TRBJ1-1 TRBV30 . CAWSLWGRNTEAFF TGTGCCTGGAGTTTGTGGGGCAGGAACACTGAAGCTTTCTTT
TRBD1 TRBJ1-5 TRBV12-5 . CASGLGQGTQPQHF TGTGCTAGTGGTTTGGGACAGGGCACTCAGCCCCAGCATTTT
TRBD1 TRBJ1-5 TRBV5-1 . CASRPGTGIGSNQPQHF TGCGCCAGCCGTCCCGGGACAGGAATCGGGAGCAATCAGCCCCAGCATTTT
. TRBJ2-7 TRBV19 . CASSSTGYEQYF TGTGCCAGTAGTAGTACCGGGTACGAGCAGTACTTC
. TRBJ1-4 TRBV6-1 . CASRLDSPIEKLFF TGTGCCAGCAGGCTGGACAGCCCGATTGAAAAACTGTTTTTT
. TRBJ2-7 TRBV11-2 . CASSSTRGSYEQYF TGTGCCAGCAGCTCGACCAGGGGCTCCTACGAGCAGTACTTC
. TRBJ1-5 TRBV30 . CAWSTGNNQPQHF TGTGCCTGGAGTACAGGGAACAATCAGCCCCAGCATTTT
TRBD1 TRBJ2-5 TRBV29-1 . CSVVSGGQETQYF TGCAGCGTTGTATCAGGGGGCCAAGAGACCCAGTACTTC
. TRBJ1-5 TRBV28 . CASSPGGTQHQPQHF TGTGCCAGCAGTCCTGGGGGGACGCAACATCAGCCCCAGCATTTT
TRBD1 TRBJ1-1 TRBV7-8 once CASSLAGTVNTEAFF TGTGCCAGCAGCTTAGCGGGGACAGTGAACACTGAAGCTTTCTTT
. TRBJ1-3 TRBV6-5 . CASSYANSGNTIYF TGTGCCAGCAGTTATGCGAACTCTGGAAACACCATATATTTT
. TRBJ1-1 TRBV6-1 . CASILSGDTEAFF TGTGCCAGCATCTTATCAGGGGACACTGAAGCTTTCTTT
TRBD1 TRBJ1-1 TRBV19 once CASKGQQNTEAFF TGTGCCAGTAAGGGACAGCAGAACACTGAAGCTTTCTTT
. TRBJ1-1 TRBV30 . CAWNPERGTEAFF TGTGCCTGGAATCCTGAGAGGGGGACTGAAGCTTTCTTT
TRBD1 TRBJ1-5 TRBV10-3 once CAIRDRGGNQPQHF TGTGCCATCCGGGACAGGGGAGGTAATCAGCCCCAGCATTTT
. TRBJ2-1 TRBV5-1 . CASSWASFYNEQFF TGCGCCAGCAGTTGGGCTAGCTTCTACAATGAGCAGTTCTTC
. TRBJ1-1 TRBV29-1 . CSVRENTEAFF TGCAGCGTCAGGGAGAACACTGAAGCTTTCTTT
. TRBJ2-1 TRBV19 . CASSIAGPTYNEQFF TGTGCCAGTAGTATTGCGGGACCCACCTACAATGAGCAGTTCTTC
. TRBJ2-6 TRBV10-2 . CASSSQSTSNKSRANVLTF TGCGCCAGCAGTTCACAGTCCACTTCTAACAAAAGTCGGGCCAACGTCCTGACTTTC
. TRBJ1-4 TRBV5-1 . CASSGTGNSEKLFF TGCGCCAGCAGCGGCACAGGGAATTCGGAAAAACTGTTTTTT
. TRBJ1-2 TRBV11-2 . CASSLDPGDYGYTF TGTGCCAGCAGCTTAGATCCGGGAGACTATGGCTACACCTTC
. TRBJ1-6 TRBV19 . CASRFIALDSPLHF TGTGCCAGTAGGTTCATCGCGTTGGATTCACCCCTCCACTTT
. TRBJ1-2 TRBV6-6 . CASSPQGSGYTF TGTGCCAGCAGTCCCCAGGGGAGCGGCTACACCTTC